This T cell receptor (beta chain) was retrieved from a study of blood T cell repertoires in COVID-19. Profiling relied on immunoSEQ multiplex PCR, and the TCRdb table lists in-frame clones only, not all of them. This table has 160,000 or so clones, about 85% appearing once. Ages ranged from roughly 18 to 100 years, with residence in 24 US areas. Cohort assignment relied on participant-reported clinical history. The V gene's germline CDR1 is SGHNT and CDR2 YENEEA. The CDR3 runs to 17 residues. With 5 bases clipped from V and 0 bases from J, the junction kept 5 bases outside the gene matches. The table lists this clone with a count of one.

Input material: PBMCs or T cells enriched from blood (not recorded which). This clonotype originated in a woman aged 40-49 years with acute COVID-19. The chain combines TRBV11-3 with TRBJ2-6, with 9 bases identical to TRBD1. The CDR3 is CASSPRQGDSGANVLTF. CDR3 bases: TGTGCCAGCAGCCCCCGACAGGGGGACTCTGGGGCCAACGTCCTGACTTTC. The full variable domain, with the rest looked up from reference TRBV11-3 and TRBJ2-6, is EAGVVQSPRYKIIEKKQPVAFWCNPISGHNTLYWYLQNLGQGPELLIRYENEEAVDDSQLPKDRFSAERLKGVDSTLKIQPAELGDSAVYLCASSPRQGDSGANVLTFGAGSRLTVL.